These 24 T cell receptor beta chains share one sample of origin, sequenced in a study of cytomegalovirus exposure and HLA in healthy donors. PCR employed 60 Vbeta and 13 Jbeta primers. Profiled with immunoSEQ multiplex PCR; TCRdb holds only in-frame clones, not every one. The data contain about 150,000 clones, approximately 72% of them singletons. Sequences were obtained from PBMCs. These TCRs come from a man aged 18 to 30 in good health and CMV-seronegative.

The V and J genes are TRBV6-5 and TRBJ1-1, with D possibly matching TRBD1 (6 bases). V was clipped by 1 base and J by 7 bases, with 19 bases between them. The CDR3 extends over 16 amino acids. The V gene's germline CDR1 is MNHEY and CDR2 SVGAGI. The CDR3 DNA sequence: TGTGCCAGCAGTTACTTCAGGGGACGGGGTATAGGTGAAGCTTTCTTT. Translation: CASSYFRGRGIGEAFF.

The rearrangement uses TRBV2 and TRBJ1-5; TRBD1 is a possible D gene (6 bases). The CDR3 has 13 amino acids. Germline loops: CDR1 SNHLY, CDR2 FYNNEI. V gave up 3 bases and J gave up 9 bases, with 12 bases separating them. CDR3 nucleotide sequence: TGTGCCAGCAGTGACCAGGGGCAAGGGCCCCAGCATTTT. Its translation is CASSDQGQGPQHF.

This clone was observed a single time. CDR3 DNA: TGTGCCAGCAGCGGAAACCATGGACAGGATCCCCTTTCGGAAAAACTGTTTTTT. This gives the protein CASSGNHGQDPLSEKLFF. The chain combines TRBV9 with TRBJ1-4, with 7 positions matching TRBD1. V lost 3 bases and J lost 8; bases outside the gene matches: 19. CDR3 size: 18 residues. In germline, CDR1 is SGDLS, CDR2 YYNGEE.

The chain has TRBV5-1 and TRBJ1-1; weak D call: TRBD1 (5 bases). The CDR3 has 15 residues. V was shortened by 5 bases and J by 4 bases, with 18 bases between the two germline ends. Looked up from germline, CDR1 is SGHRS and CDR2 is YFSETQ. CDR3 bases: TGCGCCAGCAGAGTTTCGGGGGAAGTAACCACTGAAGCTTTCTTT. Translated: CASRVSGEVTTEAFF.

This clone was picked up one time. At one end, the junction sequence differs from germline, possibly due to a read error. Here the CDR3 reads CASTLGGRLDSPLHF. In DNA, the CDR3 is TGCGCCAGCACCTTGGGGGGCAGGCTCGATTCACCCCTCCACTTT. This chain uses TRBV5-1 with TRBJ1-6, with D perhaps matching TRBD1 (6 bases). This CDR3 has 15 amino acids. Germline V CDR1 and CDR2: SGHRS, YFSETQ.

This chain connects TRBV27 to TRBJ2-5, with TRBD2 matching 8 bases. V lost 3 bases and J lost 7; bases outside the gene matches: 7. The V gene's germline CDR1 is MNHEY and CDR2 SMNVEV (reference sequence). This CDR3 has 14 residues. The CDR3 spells CASSLRAGVGTQYF. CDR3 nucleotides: TGTGCCAGCAGTTTGAGAGCGGGGGTCGGGACCCAGTACTTC.

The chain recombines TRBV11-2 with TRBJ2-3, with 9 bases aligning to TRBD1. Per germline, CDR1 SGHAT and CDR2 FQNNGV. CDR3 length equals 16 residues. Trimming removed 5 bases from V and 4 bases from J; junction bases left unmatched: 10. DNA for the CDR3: TGTGCCAGCAGCCCCGGCTGGGACAGGGATGCAGATACGCAGTATTTT. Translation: CASSPGWDRDADTQYF.

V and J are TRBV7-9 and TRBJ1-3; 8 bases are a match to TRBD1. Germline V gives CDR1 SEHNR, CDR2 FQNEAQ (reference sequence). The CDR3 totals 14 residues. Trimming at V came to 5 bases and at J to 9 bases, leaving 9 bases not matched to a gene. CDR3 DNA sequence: TGTGCCAGCAGCCCCAGGGGGCGGGATGGCACCATATATTTT. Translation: CASSPRGRDGTIYF. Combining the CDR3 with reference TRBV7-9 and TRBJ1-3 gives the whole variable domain DTGVSQNPRHKITKRGQNVTFRCDPISEHNRLYWYRQTLGQGPEFLTYFQNEAQLEKSRLLSDRFSAERPKGSFSTLEIQRTEQGDSAMYLCASSPRGRDGTIYFGEGSWLTVV.

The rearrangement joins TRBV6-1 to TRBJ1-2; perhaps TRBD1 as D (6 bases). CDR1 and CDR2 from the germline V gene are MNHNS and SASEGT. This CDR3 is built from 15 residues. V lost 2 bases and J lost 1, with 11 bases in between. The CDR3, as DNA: TGTGCCAGCAGTGAAAAAACAGGGCTTAACTATGGCTACACCTTC. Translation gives CASSEKTGLNYGYTF.

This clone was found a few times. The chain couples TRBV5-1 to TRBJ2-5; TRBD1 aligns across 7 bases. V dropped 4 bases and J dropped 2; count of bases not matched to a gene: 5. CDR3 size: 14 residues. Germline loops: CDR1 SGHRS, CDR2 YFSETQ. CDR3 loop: CASSNQGQQETQYF. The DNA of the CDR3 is TGCGCCAGCAGCAATCAGGGACAGCAAGAGACCCAGTACTTC. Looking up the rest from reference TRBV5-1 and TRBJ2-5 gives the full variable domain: KAGVTQTPRYLIKTRGQQVTLSCSPISGHRSVSWYQQTPGQGLQFLFEYFSETQRNKGNFPGRFSGRQFSNSRSEMNVSTLELGDSALYLCASSNQGQQETQYFGPGTRLLVL.

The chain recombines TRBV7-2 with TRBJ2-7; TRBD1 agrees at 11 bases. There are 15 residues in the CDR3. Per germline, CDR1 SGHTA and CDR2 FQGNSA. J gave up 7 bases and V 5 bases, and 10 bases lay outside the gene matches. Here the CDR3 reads CASSPRTGGGGEQYV. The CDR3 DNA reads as TGTGCCAGCAGCCCTAGGACAGGGGGCGGGGGGGAGCAGTACGTC.

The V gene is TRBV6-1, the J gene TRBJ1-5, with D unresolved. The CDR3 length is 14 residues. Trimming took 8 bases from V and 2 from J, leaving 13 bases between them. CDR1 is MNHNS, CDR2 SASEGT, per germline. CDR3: CASLERMGNQPQHF. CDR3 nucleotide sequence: TGTGCCAGCCTCGAGCGAATGGGCAATCAGCCCCAGCATTTT.

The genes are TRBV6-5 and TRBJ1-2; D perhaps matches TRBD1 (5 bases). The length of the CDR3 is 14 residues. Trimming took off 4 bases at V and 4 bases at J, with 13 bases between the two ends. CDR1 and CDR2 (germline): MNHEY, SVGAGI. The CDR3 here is CASSFTGEVYGYTF. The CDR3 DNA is TGTGCCAGCAGTTTCACGGGGGAGGTCTATGGCTACACCTTC.

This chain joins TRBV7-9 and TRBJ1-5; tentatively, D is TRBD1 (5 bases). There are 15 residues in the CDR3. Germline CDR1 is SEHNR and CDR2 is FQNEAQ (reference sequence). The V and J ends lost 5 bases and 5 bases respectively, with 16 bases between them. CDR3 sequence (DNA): TGTGCCAGCAGCGGGGGACTGTGGACCGATCAGCCCCAGCATTTT. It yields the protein CASSGGLWTDQPQHF. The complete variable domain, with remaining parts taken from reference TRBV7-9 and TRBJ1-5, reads DTGVSQNPRHKITKRGQNVTFRCDPISEHNRLYWYRQTLGQGPEFLTYFQNEAQLEKSRLLSDRFSAERPKGSFSTLEIQRTEQGDSAMYLCASSGGLWTDQPQHFGDGTRLSIL.

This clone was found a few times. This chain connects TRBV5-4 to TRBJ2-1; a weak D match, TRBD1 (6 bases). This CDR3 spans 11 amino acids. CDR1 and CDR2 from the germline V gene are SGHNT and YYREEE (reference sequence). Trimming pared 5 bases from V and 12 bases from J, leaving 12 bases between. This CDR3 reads CASSYRDTQFF. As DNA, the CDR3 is TGTGCCAGCAGTTACCGGGACACGCAGTTCTTC.

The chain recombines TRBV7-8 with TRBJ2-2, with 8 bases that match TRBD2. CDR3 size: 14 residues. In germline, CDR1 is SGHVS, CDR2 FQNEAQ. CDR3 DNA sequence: TGTGTCGGGGGGCGGGGGGCCGACACCGGGGAGCTGTTTTTT. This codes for CVGGRGADTGELFF. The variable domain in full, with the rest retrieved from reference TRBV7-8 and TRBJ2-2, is GAGVSQSPRYKVAKRGQDVALRCDPISGHVSLFWYQQALGQGPEFLTYFQNEAQLDKSGLPSDRFFAERPEGSVSTLKIQRTQQEDSAVYLCVGGRGADTGELFFGEGSRLTVL.

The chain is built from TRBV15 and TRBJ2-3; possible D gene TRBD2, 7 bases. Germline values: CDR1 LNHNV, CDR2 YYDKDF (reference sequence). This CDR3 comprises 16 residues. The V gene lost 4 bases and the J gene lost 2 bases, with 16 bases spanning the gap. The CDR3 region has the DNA TGTGCCACCAGCACGAGGGGGGGGAGATTCACAGATACGCAGTATTTT. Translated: CATSTRGGRFTDTQYF. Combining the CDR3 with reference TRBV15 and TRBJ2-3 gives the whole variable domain DAMVIQNPRYQVTQFGKPVTLSCSQTLNHNVMYWYQQKSSQAPKLLFHYYDKDFNNEADTPDNFQSRRPNTSFCFLDIRSPGLGDTAMYLCATSTRGGRFTDTQYFGPGTRLTVL.

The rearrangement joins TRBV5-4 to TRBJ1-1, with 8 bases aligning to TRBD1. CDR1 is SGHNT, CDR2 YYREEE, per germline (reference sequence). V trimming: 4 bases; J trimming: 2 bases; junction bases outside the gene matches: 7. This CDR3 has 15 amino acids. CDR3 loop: CASSTAGQGNTEAFF. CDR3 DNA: TGTGCCAGCAGCACAGCAGGACAGGGCAACACTGAAGCTTTCTTT.

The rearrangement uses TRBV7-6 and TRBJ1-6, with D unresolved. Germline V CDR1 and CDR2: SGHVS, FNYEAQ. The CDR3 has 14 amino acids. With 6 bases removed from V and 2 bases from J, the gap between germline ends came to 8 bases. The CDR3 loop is CASSIAAYNSPLHF. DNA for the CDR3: TGTGCCAGCAGTATAGCTGCCTATAATTCACCCCTCCACTTT.

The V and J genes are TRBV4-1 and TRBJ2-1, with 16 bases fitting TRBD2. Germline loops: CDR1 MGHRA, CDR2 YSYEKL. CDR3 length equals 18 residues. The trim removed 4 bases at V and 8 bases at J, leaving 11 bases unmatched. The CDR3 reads CASSRIPGLAGGRDEQFF. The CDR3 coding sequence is TGCGCCAGCAGCCGGATACCGGGACTAGCGGGGGGGCGTGATGAGCAGTTCTTC.

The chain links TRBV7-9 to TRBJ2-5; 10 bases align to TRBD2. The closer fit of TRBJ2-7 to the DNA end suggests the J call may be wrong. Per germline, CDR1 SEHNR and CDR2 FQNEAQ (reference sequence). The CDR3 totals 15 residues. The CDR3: CASSLELAGTYEQYF. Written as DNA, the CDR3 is TGTGCCAGCAGCTTAGAACTAGCGGGGACCTACGAGCAGTACTTC.

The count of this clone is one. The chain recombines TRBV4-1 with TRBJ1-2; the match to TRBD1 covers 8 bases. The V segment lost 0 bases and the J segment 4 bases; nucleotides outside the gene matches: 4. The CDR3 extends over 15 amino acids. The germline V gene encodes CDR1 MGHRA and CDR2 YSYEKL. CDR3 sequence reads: CASSQDQGAGYGYTF. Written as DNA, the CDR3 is TGCGCCAGCAGCCAAGATCAGGGGGCGGGCTATGGCTACACCTTC.

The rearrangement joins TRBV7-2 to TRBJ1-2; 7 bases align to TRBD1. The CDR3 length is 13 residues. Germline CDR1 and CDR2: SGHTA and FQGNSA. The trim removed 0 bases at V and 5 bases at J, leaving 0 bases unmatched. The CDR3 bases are TGTGCCAGCAGCTTAGCCAGGGGGTATGGCTACACCTTC. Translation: CASSLARGYGYTF.

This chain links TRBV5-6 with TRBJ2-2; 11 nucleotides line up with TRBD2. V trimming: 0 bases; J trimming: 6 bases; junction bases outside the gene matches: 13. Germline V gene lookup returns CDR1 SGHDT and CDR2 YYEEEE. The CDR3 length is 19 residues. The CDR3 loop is CASSLVWSSGGNWAGELFF. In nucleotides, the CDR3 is TGTGCCAGCAGCTTGGTTTGGTCTAGCGGGGGGAATTGGGCCGGGGAGCTGTTTTTT.